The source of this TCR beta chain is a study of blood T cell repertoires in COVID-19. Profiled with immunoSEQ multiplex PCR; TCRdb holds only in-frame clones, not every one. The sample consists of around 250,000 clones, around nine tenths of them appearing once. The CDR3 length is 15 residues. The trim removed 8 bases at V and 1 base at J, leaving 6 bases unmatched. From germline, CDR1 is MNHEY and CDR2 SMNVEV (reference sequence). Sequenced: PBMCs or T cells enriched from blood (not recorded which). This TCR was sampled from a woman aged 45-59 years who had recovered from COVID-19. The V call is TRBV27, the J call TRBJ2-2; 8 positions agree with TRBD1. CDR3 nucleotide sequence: TGTGCCAGCCGCTCGACAGGGGTGAACACCGGGGAGCTGTTTTTT. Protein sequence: CASRSTGVNTGELFF.